Included here is one TCR beta chain sequence, with context. Its target is unknown. This entry is derived from a study of naive and memory T cell subsets. Study outcomes and limitations: Especially in CD8 cells, naive repertoires contained a few larger clonotypes, possibly CD45RA-re-expressing memory cells.

V dropped 4 bases and J dropped 3 bases, with 12 bases sitting between them. This CDR3 region has 13 residues. Germline lookup yields CDR1 SQVTM and CDR2 ANQGSEA. Two oligonucleotides, mixed equimolar, formed the beta constant-region primer covering TRBC1 and TRBC2. Ligated cDNA was amplified by four rounds of PCR with nested alpha and beta constant-region primers and SP2. The cDNA 3' end received a ligated single-stranded oligonucleotide carrying the SP2 primer and a 12-nucleotide UMI. Each CDR3 protein is one row after TCRdb ran MiXCR on the UMI-ligation and nested PCR reads. The profile covers about 150,000 distinct CDR3 sequences, with 20% to 25% appearing a single time and over 0.09% taken by the ten largest.

The sample taken for sequencing was naive CD4+ T cells from blood. The chain employs TRBV29-1 and TRBJ2-5, with D perhaps matching TRBD1 (6 bases). The receptor's source is a human donor in good health. CDR3 amino acids: CSVGGLRKETQYF. The CDR3 bases are TGCAGCGTTGGGGGGCTAAGAAAAGAGACCCAGTACTTC. The full variable domain, in which reference TRBV29-1 and TRBJ2-5 provide the parts outside the CDR3, is SAVISQKPSRDICQRGTSLTIQCQVDSQVTMMFWYRQQPGQSLTLIATANQGSEATYESGFVIDKFPISRPNLTFSTLTVSNMSPEDSSIYLCSVGGLRKETQYFGPGTRLLVL.